These 32 T cell receptor beta chains were all obtained from the same sample, sequenced in a study of identical twins. In TCRdb, the 5' RACE reads were re-called with MiXCR into one record per CDR3 protein. The repertoire holds some 1,700,000 distinct CDR3 sequences, with less than 35% as singletons. Sequenced material: cord blood. The receptors originated from a newborn girl in good health.

In its sample, this clonotype was seen a few times. The genes are TRBV4-1 and TRBJ1-2, with TRBD1 matching 11 bases. The germline V gene encodes CDR1 MGHRA and CDR2 YSYEKL. V was clipped by 4 bases and J by 12 bases; unmatched bases: 7. The length of the CDR3 is 13 residues. CDR3 sequence (DNA): TGCGCCAGCAGCCGGACAGGGGGCGTAGGGAACACCTTC. This encodes CASSRTGGVGNTF.

This clonotype was observed a handful of times. This may be a read error, as it is one base from a much larger clone. The genes are TRBV27 and TRBJ2-7; 7 positions match TRBD1. Germline CDR1 is MNHEY and CDR2 is SMNVEV (reference sequence). The CDR3 is 14 amino acids. V lost 1 base, J lost 3 bases, and 3 bases stayed unmatched. The chain's CDR3 is CASSLWAGGYEQYF. CDR3 bases: TGTGCCAGCAGTTTATGGGCAGGGGGCTACGAGCAGTACTTC.

The chain couples TRBV11-2 to TRBJ2-7, with TRBD2 matching over 7 bases. In germline, CDR1 is SGHAT, CDR2 FQNNGV. This CDR3 has 15 residues. With 2 bases clipped from V and 7 bases from J, the junction kept 11 bases outside the gene matches. The CDR3 sequence is CASSLLPAGKNEQYF. The CDR3 DNA is TGTGCCAGCAGCTTACTTCCAGCGGGGAAGAATGAGCAGTACTTC.

This clonotype appeared a few times. The chain joins TRBV24-1 to TRBJ2-5; the D call may be TRBD1 or TRBD2 (5 bases each). This CDR3 has 18 residues. V lost 4 bases, J lost 4 bases, and 24 bases lay in between. The germline V gene has CDR1 KGHDR and CDR2 SFDVKD. CDR3 amino acids: CATSDAGWDGHRSETQYF. CDR3 in DNA: TGTGCCACCAGTGACGCCGGGTGGGACGGCCATCGGTCAGAGACCCAGTACTTC.

The V gene is TRBV4-2, the J gene TRBJ2-5; D remains unclear. From germline, CDR1 is LGHNA and CDR2 YNFKEQ. V lost 1 base and J lost 11, with 17 bases in between. The CDR3 runs to 14 residues. CDR3 protein: CASSQGLVPHEQYF. CDR3 DNA: TGTGCCAGCAGCCAAGGCCTAGTTCCCCATGAGCAGTACTTC.

This clonotype was counted only a few times. The chain combines TRBV24-1 with TRBJ1-1; 7 nucleotides agree with TRBD1. The junction had 9 bases not matched to a gene; V was cut back by 2 bases and J by 4 bases. The CDR3 extends over 16 amino acids. Germline V lookup: CDR1 KGHDR, CDR2 SFDVKD. The CDR3 coding sequence is TGTGCCACCAGTGATTGGCTGCAGGGGGGAAGCACTGAAGCTTTCTTT. Its protein is CATSDWLQGGSTEAFF.

This clonotype was detected a few times. The genes are TRBV5-1 and TRBJ2-7; D possibly corresponds to TRBD1 (6 bases). CDR3 length: 14 residues. Germline CDR1 and CDR2: SGHRS and YFSETQ. V gave up 2 bases and J gave up 2 bases, with 11 bases separating them. The CDR3 loop reads CASSFTGSPYEQYF. The CDR3 DNA follows: TGCGCCAGCAGCTTTACAGGGTCTCCCTACGAGCAGTACTTC. The full variable domain, with the rest looked up from reference TRBV5-1 and TRBJ2-7, is KAGVTQTPRYLIKTRGQQVTLSCSPISGHRSVSWYQQTPGQGLQFLFEYFSETQRNKGNFPGRFSGRQFSNSRSEMNVSTLELGDSALYLCASSFTGSPYEQYFGPGTRLTVT.

This chain joins TRBV28 and TRBJ2-7; no clear D. V was cut by 5 bases and J by 7 bases, with 9 bases left in between. The CDR3 contains 11 residues. The germline V gene has CDR1 MDHEN and CDR2 SYDVKM. The CDR3 sequence: CASSPAREQYF. The CDR3 DNA reads TGTGCCAGCAGTCCGGCGCGGGAGCAGTACTTC.

The table lists this clonotype with a few counts. This chain joins TRBV3-1 and TRBJ2-7; D is unclear. The germline V and J ends were trimmed by 1 base and 3 bases, with 10 bases remaining between them. The CDR3 has 14 residues. Germline CDR1 is LGHDT and CDR2 is YNNKEL (reference sequence). The DNA for the CDR3 is TGTGCCAGCAGCCAAGCCCGGAGTCACTACGAGCAGTACTTC. This encodes CASSQARSHYEQYF.

This clonotype occurred a few times. J is TRBJ2-2 and V is TRBV12-3 or TRBV12-4; D possibly corresponds to TRBD1 (5 bases). The germline V and J ends were trimmed by 6 bases and 3 bases, with 8 bases remaining between them. The CDR3 covers 13 residues. CDR3 sequence reads: CASSFRDTGELFF. The CDR3 bases are TGTGCCAGCAGCTTCAGGGACACCGGGGAGCTGTTTTTT.

V is TRBV2 and J is TRBJ2-7, with D maybe TRBD2 (7 bases). The J call could be wrong; TRBJ2-1 is a better fit for the DNA end. From germline, CDR1 is SNHLY and CDR2 FYNNEI. The CDR3 totals 15 residues. CDR3 in DNA: TGTGCCAGCAAGTTCGGGGGGCCTAGCTCCTACGAGCAGTTCTTC. Residues: CASKFGGPSSYEQFF.

This chain uses TRBV6-5 with TRBJ2-5; 9 bases are shared with TRBD2. The CDR3 runs to 15 residues. CDR1 is MNHEY, CDR2 SVGAGI, per germline. V gave up 6 bases and J gave up 11 bases; unmatched junction bases: 16. CDR3 nucleotide sequence: TGTGCCAGCAGGATTAGCGGGGGAAGTTACAATGAGCAGTACTTC. Translation: CASRISGGSYNEQYF.

The chain links TRBV20-1 to TRBJ2-1; TRBD2 agrees at 8 bases. The junction had 9 bases not matched to a gene; V was cut back by 3 bases and J by 8 bases. The CDR3 is made up of 14 amino acids. The germline gives CDR1 DFQATT, CDR2 SNEGSKA (reference sequence). CDR3 sequence (DNA): TGCAGTGCTAGCGGGAGGGCCCTGGTCCATGAGCAGTTCTTC. This encodes CSASGRALVHEQFF.

The chain couples TRBV20-1 to TRBJ2-7; possibly TRBD1 for D (6 bases). The V end lost 6 bases, the J end lost 7 bases, and 16 bases lay between the germline ends. CDR1 DFQATT and CDR2 SNEGSKA come from the germline V gene (reference sequence). The CDR3 consists of 12 residues. CDR3 sequence reads: CSASTGLGEQYF. CDR3 DNA sequence: TGCAGTGCCTCAACAGGGTTGGGGGAGCAGTACTTC.

This clonotype occurred a few times. J is TRBJ1-2 and V is TRBV3-1; no firm D call. Per germline, CDR1 LGHDT and CDR2 YNNKEL (reference sequence). The CDR3 sequence is 13 residues long. Deletions cut 4 bases from V and 5 bases from J, with 11 bases between. CDR3 region: CASSPARGYGYTF. The CDR3 nucleotides are TGTGCCAGCAGCCCCGCGCGAGGATATGGCTACACCTTC.

The V gene is TRBV6-5, the J gene TRBJ1-2, with D hard to call. Trimming shortened V by 0 bases and J by 0 bases, and 11 bases separated the two germline ends. The CDR3 is 16 amino acids. Looked up from germline, CDR1 is MNHEY and CDR2 is SVGAGI. The CDR3 DNA reads TGTGCCAGCAGTTACTCACAAGAGGGAGCTAACTATGGCTACACCTTC. Amino acids: CASSYSQEGANYGYTF.

The sample holds a few counts of this clonotype. V is TRBV20-1 and J is TRBJ1-2, with 8 nucleotides matching TRBD1. Trimming at V came to 1 base and at J to 3 bases, leaving 10 bases not matched to a gene. CDR3 length: 16 amino acids. Germline V lookup: CDR1 DFQATT, CDR2 SNEGSKA (reference sequence). Here the CDR3 reads CSARVGWGRGHYGYTF. DNA for the CDR3: TGCAGTGCTAGAGTGGGTTGGGGCAGGGGGCACTATGGCTACACCTTC.

The chain uses TRBV27 and TRBJ2-7; possibly TRBD2 for D (5 bases). Germline CDR1 and CDR2: MNHEY and SMNVEV (reference sequence). The CDR3 is 15 residues long. Trimming stripped 1 base from V and 3 bases from J, with 13 bases between. DNA for the CDR3: TGTGCCAGCAGTTTATGGGGAGAACCGTACTACGAGCAGTACTTC. Protein sequence: CASSLWGEPYYEQYF.

This clonotype was seen more than once but under ten times. This sequence joins TRBV4-2 and TRBJ2-3, with 12 nucleotides matching TRBD2. Germline CDR1 reads LGHNA; CDR2 reads YNFKEQ. V lost 7 bases and J lost 5; bases outside the gene matches: 1. The CDR3 sequence is 13 residues long. CDR3: CASMGLAGDTQYF. In DNA form, the CDR3 reads TGTGCCAGCATGGGACTAGCGGGAGATACGCAGTATTTT.

V gene TRBV20-1 combines with J gene TRBJ2-7; the match to TRBD2 covers 8 bases. The junction had 15 bases not matched to a gene; V was cut back by 7 bases and J by 7 bases. Germline CDR1 DFQATT, CDR2 SNEGSKA (reference sequence). The CDR3 is made up of 14 amino acids. The CDR3 DNA reads TGCAGTGTCCCCAGGGTCCTAGCGGGTAATGAGCAGTACTTC. Its translation is CSVPRVLAGNEQYF.

The table lists this clonotype with many counts. V is TRBV3-1 and J is TRBJ2-7, with 10 nucleotides matching TRBD2. The length of the CDR3 is 17 residues. The germline V gene has CDR1 LGHDT and CDR2 YNNKEL (reference sequence). With V trimmed by 0 bases and J by 3 bases, 8 bases remained unmatched. This chain's CDR3 is CASSQDLTSGINYEQYF. The CDR3 nucleotides are TGTGCCAGCAGCCAAGATTTAACTAGCGGGATTAACTACGAGCAGTACTTC.

This clonotype has just a few counts. J is TRBJ2-1 and V is TRBV20-1, with 7 bases identical to TRBD2. V was pared by 2 bases and J by 6 bases, with 1 base of the junction left unmatched. From germline, CDR1 is DFQATT and CDR2 SNEGSKA (reference sequence). CDR3 length: 12 amino acids. CDR3 sequence: CSARPSGNEQFF. CDR3 in DNA: TGCAGTGCTAGACCTAGCGGCAATGAGCAGTTCTTC.

This chain connects TRBV20-1 to TRBJ1-4, with D perhaps TRBD1 (6 bases). Germline V gives CDR1 DFQATT, CDR2 SNEGSKA (reference sequence). Trimming removed 3 bases at V and 8 bases at J, with 13 bases between. There are 13 residues in the CDR3. The CDR3 spells CSASRWGAEKLFF. In DNA, the CDR3 is TGCAGTGCTAGTCGGTGGGGGGCGGAAAAACTGTTTTTT.

This clonotype appeared a few times. V gene TRBV5-6 combines with J gene TRBJ2-1; TRBD2 aligns across 12 bases. V gave up 0 bases and J gave up 6 bases; unmatched junction bases: 4. CDR1 and CDR2 (germline): SGHDT, YYEEEE. The CDR3 runs to 16 residues. Written as DNA, the CDR3 is TGTGCCAGCAGCTTGGTTGGACTAGCGGGAACCAATGAGCAGTTCTTC. Encoded protein: CASSLVGLAGTNEQFF.

This clonotype has only a few counts. The gene calls are TRBV7-2 and TRBJ1-4, with unresolved D. The germline V gene encodes CDR1 SGHTA and CDR2 FQGNSA. The CDR3 runs 15 residues. Trimming removed 2 bases from V and 4 bases from J, with 11 bases in between. CDR3 protein: CASSLRGVGNEKLFF. The CDR3 nucleotides are TGTGCCAGCAGCTTAAGAGGAGTGGGTAATGAAAAACTGTTTTTT.

The gene calls are TRBV12-3 or TRBV12-4 and TRBJ1-1, with a weak D call TRBD1 (5 bases). The V and J ends lost 2 bases and 1 base respectively, with 11 bases between them. The CDR3 covers 15 residues. The CDR3 protein is CASSLWEGRNTEAFF. CDR3 bases: TGTGCCAGCAGTTTATGGGAGGGGAGGAACACTGAAGCTTTCTTT.

V gene TRBV20-1 combines with J gene TRBJ2-5, with D tentatively TRBD1 (5 bases). CDR3 length equals 18 residues. Germline CDR1 DFQATT, CDR2 SNEGSKA (reference sequence). V lost 0 bases and J 0 bases, leaving 20 bases between the germline ends. The CDR3 DNA is TGCAGTGCTAGAGATCCACTCAACCGACAGCCGTACCAAGAGACCCAGTACTTC. This translates into CSARDPLNRQPYQETQYF.

The chain joins TRBV2 to TRBJ2-1; tentatively, D is TRBD2 (7 bases). The CDR3 is made up of 15 amino acids. Germline V gene sequence: CDR1 SNHLY, CDR2 FYNNEI. V gave up 1 base and J gave up 6 bases, with 13 bases separating them. CDR3 sequence: CASSEGGGLFNEQFF. DNA of the CDR3: TGTGCCAGCAGTGAAGGGGGGGGCCTTTTCAATGAGCAGTTCTTC.

The chain couples TRBV6-5 to TRBJ2-7; TRBD2 matches 10 bases. Germline V CDR1 and CDR2: MNHEY, SVGAGI. After removal of 2 bases from V and 7 bases from J, the junction contained 8 bases not matched to a gene. There are 15 residues in the CDR3. CDR3 in amino acids: CASSYGLADNPEQYF. CDR3 DNA: TGTGCCAGCAGTTACGGACTAGCGGACAATCCTGAGCAGTACTTC.

As regards this clonotype: One junction end does not reproduce the germline sequence, and a read error may be involved. The CDR3 is CASRGGSYNERFF. CDR3 nucleotide sequence: TGTGCCAGCAGGGGGGGATCCTACAATGAGCGGTTCTTC. The chain carries TRBV12-3 or TRBV12-4 and TRBJ2-1; D might be TRBD2 (6 bases). There are 13 residues in the CDR3.

This clonotype has only a few counts. The chain uses TRBV14 and TRBJ2-1; 9 bases map to TRBD2. The CDR3 spans 16 residues. Germline-derived CDR1 and CDR2 are SGHDN and FVKESK. V gave up 0 bases and J gave up 5 bases; unmatched junction bases: 5. The CDR3 region is CASSQDWSSGDNEQFF. CDR3 coding DNA: TGTGCCAGCAGCCAAGATTGGTCTAGCGGGGACAATGAGCAGTTCTTC.

The table lists this clonotype with a few counts. The gene calls are TRBV29-1 and TRBJ2-1, with 12 bases aligning to TRBD2. In germline, CDR1 is SQVTM, CDR2 ANQGSEA. The CDR3 runs 16 residues. V was pared by 4 bases and J by 5 bases, with 9 bases of the junction left unmatched. The CDR3 here is CSVARPWTSGNNEQFF. The CDR3 DNA sequence: TGCAGCGTTGCTCGACCTTGGACTAGCGGGAACAATGAGCAGTTCTTC.